The present TCR beta chain was sequenced within a study of cytomegalovirus exposure and HLA in healthy donors. The study's findings and limits: The tendency of first-cohort TCR clusters to co-occur in the 120 or so validation repertoires emerged from a later analysis.

Assay: immunoSEQ multiplex PCR; the TCRdb copy retains only in-frame clones and omits some. Altogether some 44,000 clones are present, more than 85% being singletons, with the ten largest covering over 5.5%. Comment on this clone: Its target is unknown.

The V gene lost 0 bases and the J gene lost 6 bases, with 10 bases spanning the gap. Germline V gene sequence: CDR1 LGHNT, CDR2 FRNRAP. The CDR3 loop spans 14 amino acids. The chain uses TRBV12-5 and TRBJ2-3; D gene uncertain. Sequencing was carried out using PBMCs. This receptor was taken from a man aged 18 to 29 in good health and CMV-seronegative. As DNA, the CDR3 is TGTGCTAGTGGTTTGGTAAATCGGTGGGATACGCAGTATTTT. It specifies CASGLVNRWDTQYF.